Each of the 31 T cell receptor beta chains below was sequenced from the same sample in a study of T-cell reconstitution after alpha-beta-depleted transplantation in children. TCRbeta library construction was performed incorporating unique molecular identifiers. TCRdb passed the PCR reads through MiXCR, listing each CDR3 protein once. In the table there are some 830,000 distinct CDR3 sequences, roughly 16% of which are singletons. Specimen: PBMCs, mostly from graft donor cells, collected 360 days after TCRalphabeta/CD19-depleted stem cell transplant. The receptors stem from a male patient younger than 18 who had a stem cell transplant for acute lymphoblastic leukemia, so the T cells may come from the graft donor.

This clonotype has only a few counts. The rearrangement links TRBV29-1 to TRBJ2-3; perhaps TRBD2 as D (6 bases). Germline lookup yields CDR1 SQVTM and CDR2 ANQGSEA. V lost 3 bases, J lost 4 bases, and 8 bases lay in between. The CDR3 runs to 12 residues. The CDR3 sequence: CSVERDADTQYF. The CDR3 DNA sequence: TGCAGCGTTGAGCGGGATGCAGATACGCAGTATTTT.

The DNA of the CDR3 is TGCAGCGTTGAAGTAGGGCCCTACGAGCAGTACTTC. This sequence encodes CSVEVGPYEQYF. The rearrangement uses TRBV29-1 and TRBJ2-7; D not resolved. V was clipped by 1 base and J by 2 bases, with 6 bases between them. The CDR3 runs to 12 residues. Germline CDR1 is SQVTM and CDR2 is ANQGSEA.

This clonotype was picked up many times. The chain uses TRBV29-1 and TRBJ2-7; TRBD1 agrees at 8 bases. Germline values: CDR1 SQVTM, CDR2 ANQGSEA. V shed 2 bases, J shed 2 bases, and the junction held 2 bases outside the gene matches. The CDR3 loop spans 13 amino acids. CDR3 residues: CSVEKQGAYEQYF. As DNA, the CDR3 is TGCAGCGTTGAAAAACAGGGGGCCTACGAGCAGTACTTC.

This clonotype occurred a few times. This sequence joins TRBV7-9 and TRBJ2-7; D is unresolved. The V and J ends lost 1 base and 2 bases respectively, with 12 bases between them. The CDR3 sequence is 15 residues long. Germline-derived CDR1 and CDR2 are SEHNR and FQNEAQ (reference sequence). The CDR3 region is CASSLGADSTYEQYF. The DNA for the CDR3 is TGTGCCAGCAGCTTAGGAGCTGATTCCACCTACGAGCAGTACTTC.

The gene calls are TRBV11-2 and TRBJ1-4; 7 bases are shared with TRBD1. The germline gives CDR1 SGHAT, CDR2 FQNNGV. The CDR3 has 16 amino acids. V was clipped by 5 bases and J by 8 bases; unmatched bases: 14. CDR3 region: CASSLNRGGPPEKLFF. In DNA form, the CDR3 reads TGTGCCAGCAGCCTAAACAGGGGCGGGCCCCCCGAAAAACTGTTTTTT.

The DNA for the CDR3 is TGTGCCACCAGCAGAGACGGGAGGGCCACCAATGAGCAGTTCTTC. Its protein product is CATSRDGRATNEQFF. The chain uses TRBV15 and TRBJ2-1, with 8 bases that match TRBD2. The CDR3 has 15 amino acids. Per the germline V gene, CDR1 is LNHNV and CDR2 is YYDKDF (reference sequence). V was clipped by 0 bases and J by 6 bases; unmatched bases: 4. Full variable domain (rest looked up from reference TRBV15 and TRBJ2-1): DAMVIQNPRYQVTQFGKPVTLSCSQTLNHNVMYWYQQKSSQAPKLLFHYYDKDFNNEADTPDNFQSRRPNTSFCFLDIRSPGLGDTAMYLCATSRDGRATNEQFFGPGTRLTVL.

CDR3 protein: CASSPRDKNTEAFF. The DNA for the CDR3 is TGTGCCAGCAGCCCCCGGGACAAGAACACTGAAGCTTTCTTT. The V call is TRBV11-2, the J call TRBJ1-1, with D tentatively TRBD1 (6 bases). V shed 5 bases and J shed 1 base, with 11 bases lying between them. The CDR3 extends over 14 amino acids. Germline assignment: CDR1 SGHAT and CDR2 FQNNGV.

This clonotype was seen just once. One junction end disagrees with the germline gene, perhaps due to a read error. The chain is built from TRBV7-9 and TRBJ1-2; D gene ambiguous. This CDR3 has 16 amino acids. Germline V gene sequence: CDR1 SEHNR, CDR2 FQNEAQ (reference sequence). The CDR3 bases are TGTGCCAGCAGCTTCCCAGCCCTCTCGGTCTACTACGGCTACACCTTC. Amino acids: CASSFPALSVYYGYTF.

The chain links TRBV10-3 to TRBJ1-2; a possible D gene is TRBD1 (6 bases). Germline values: CDR1 ENHRY, CDR2 SYGVKD. The CDR3 length is 14 residues. V shed 7 bases and J shed 8 bases, with 20 bases lying between them. This CDR3 is CAIMGHERLGGYTF. CDR3 bases: TGTGCCATCATGGGACACGAGCGTCTTGGCGGCTACACCTTC.

The chain carries TRBV12-3 or TRBV12-4 and TRBJ2-2; 13 bases match TRBD2. The CDR3 has 16 residues. Losses at the gene ends were 8 bases for V and 4 bases for J; bases not matched to a gene: 7. CDR3 residues: CASWEGTSGVTGELFF. In nucleotides, the CDR3 is TGTGCCAGCTGGGAAGGGACTAGCGGGGTCACCGGGGAGCTGTTTTTT.

This rearrangement joins TRBV4-1 to TRBJ2-3; a weak D match, TRBD2 (7 bases). Trimming took 4 bases from V and 2 from J, leaving 13 bases between them. Germline CDR1 is MGHRA and CDR2 is YSYEKL. The CDR3 length is 15 residues. CDR3 residues: CASSPRGALTDTQYF. The CDR3 nucleotides read TGCGCCAGCAGCCCCCGGGGGGCACTCACAGATACGCAGTATTTT.

The genes are TRBV5-1 and TRBJ2-7; TRBD2 aligns across 7 bases. With V trimmed by 0 bases and J by 1 base, 4 bases remained unmatched. The CDR3 length is 15 residues. Germline V gene sequence: CDR1 SGHRS, CDR2 YFSETQ. The DNA for the CDR3 is TGCGCCAGCAGCTTGGGCGGGAGTAGGTCCTACGAGCAGTACTTC. Translated, it gives CASSLGGSRSYEQYF.

There are many counts of this clonotype. V is TRBV7-3 and J is TRBJ2-1; possibly TRBD1 for D (5 bases). Germline V gene data show CDR1 as SGHTA and CDR2 as FQGTGA. The V end was cut by 3 bases, the J end by 0 bases, with 12 bases between. The CDR3 spans 16 residues. The CDR3 is CASSFRVLRSYNEQFF. The CDR3 DNA is TGTGCCAGCAGCTTCAGGGTGTTACGCTCCTACAATGAGCAGTTCTTC.

In its sample, this clonotype was seen a few times. The chain couples TRBV5-6 to TRBJ2-1, with 9 nucleotides matching TRBD2. CDR1 is SGHDT, CDR2 YYEEEE, per germline. Trimming took 5 bases from V and 8 from J; bases not matched to a gene: 8. CDR3 length: 14 residues. CDR3 in amino acids: CASSSGLARDEQFF. CDR3 bases: TGTGCCAGCAGTTCCGGACTAGCGAGGGATGAGCAGTTCTTC. Supplemented by reference TRBV5-6 and TRBJ2-1, the full variable domain reads DAGVTQSPTHLIKTRGQQVTLRCSPKSGHDTVSWYQQALGQGPQFIFQYYEEEERQRGNFPDRFSGHQFPNYSSELNVNALLLGDSALYLCASSSGLARDEQFFGPGTRLTVL.

The CDR3 DNA is TGTGCCAGCAGTGAAGAAAGCCAGGGTATGGGGTCAAAAAACATTCAGTACTTC. Encoded protein: CASSEESQGMGSKNIQYF. This chain connects TRBV2 to TRBJ2-4; D perhaps matches TRBD1 (5 bases). The CDR3 has 18 residues. Trimming removed 1 base from V and 4 bases from J, with 20 bases in between. Germline lookup yields CDR1 SNHLY and CDR2 FYNNEI.

This clonotype has only a few counts. This chain uses TRBV20-1 with TRBJ2-7, with 7 bases identical to TRBD1. V lost 7 bases to trimming and J lost 0 bases; unmatched junction nucleotides: 6. From germline, CDR1 is DFQATT and CDR2 SNEGSKA (reference sequence). The CDR3 covers 13 residues. CDR3 bases: TGCAGTGGCCTACAGGGGAGCTCCTACGAGCAGTACTTC. Amino acid sequence: CSGLQGSSYEQYF.

This chain links TRBV29-1 with TRBJ1-2; 8 bases map to TRBD1. The CDR3 contains 14 residues. The V gene's germline CDR1 is SQVTM and CDR2 ANQGSEA. The ends lost 3 bases at V and 7 bases at J; junction bases unmatched: 10. The CDR3 sequence: CSVDPTGVGGGYTF. CDR3 coding DNA: TGCAGCGTTGACCCGACAGGGGTTGGGGGTGGCTACACCTTC.

This sequence joins TRBV18 and TRBJ2-5; TRBD2 agrees at 10 bases. V lost 3 bases and J lost 1; bases outside the gene matches: 5. This CDR3 is built from 16 residues. The V gene's germline CDR1 is KGHSH and CDR2 LQKENI. The CDR3 DNA sequence: TGTGCCAGCTCACCGAAGCGGGGGGGGACCCAAGAGACCCAGTACTTC. This encodes CASSPKRGGTQETQYF.

This clonotype has only a few counts. The CDR3 loop is CASSLGQPSGEQYF. The CDR3 region has the DNA TGCGCCAGCAGCTTGGGACAGCCGTCGGGCGAGCAGTACTTC. The V gene is TRBV5-1, the J gene TRBJ2-7, with TRBD1 as a possible D gene (5 bases). The V gene's germline CDR1 is SGHRS and CDR2 YFSETQ. The CDR3 has 14 amino acids. Trimming left V 0 bases short and J 6 bases short, with 13 bases between.

The J gene is TRBJ2-1, the V gene TRBV5-1; 12 bases map to TRBD2. V gave up 5 bases and J gave up 8 bases; unmatched junction bases: 8. Looked up from germline, CDR1 is SGHRS and CDR2 is YFSETQ. The CDR3 consists of 15 residues. CDR3 sequence (DNA): TGCGCCAGCAGGCCGGGACTAGCGGGTGCCCATGAGCAGTTCTTC. Amino acid sequence: CASRPGLAGAHEQFF.

This clonotype was seen a few times. The CDR3 is CATSSAIYSSYEQYF. CDR3 bases: TGTGCCACCAGCAGTGCCATCTATTCCTCCTACGAGCAGTACTTC. This chain links TRBV15 with TRBJ2-7; D not resolved. Germline assignment: CDR1 LNHNV and CDR2 YYDKDF (reference sequence). Trimming took off 3 bases at V and 0 bases at J, with 12 bases between the two ends. This CDR3 is 15 amino acids long.

The chain joins TRBV11-2 to TRBJ2-2; 7 bases are a match to TRBD2. This CDR3 has 12 amino acids. Trimming at V came to 7 bases and at J to 6 bases, leaving 2 bases not matched to a gene. The V gene's germline CDR1 is SGHAT and CDR2 FQNNGV. The CDR3 loop reads CASTAGSGELFF. The CDR3 DNA reads as TGTGCCAGCACAGCGGGATCCGGGGAGCTGTTTTTT.

V usage is TRBV28 and J usage is TRBJ2-5; no clear D gene. Germline V gives CDR1 MDHEN, CDR2 SYDVKM. The CDR3 sequence is 14 residues long. The V and J ends lost 6 bases and 1 base respectively, with 12 bases between them. The CDR3 coding sequence is TGTGCCAGCAGCGCCCCCCGGCGCCAAGAGACCCAGTACTTC. It yields the protein CASSAPRRQETQYF.

This clonotype was seen a handful of times. The chain employs TRBV5-1 and TRBJ2-7; 12 positions agree with TRBD1. The CDR3 is made up of 15 amino acids. V trimming: 4 bases; J trimming: 4 bases; junction bases outside the gene matches: 6. Germline CDR1 is SGHRS and CDR2 is YFSETQ. In DNA, the CDR3 is TGCGCCAGCAGCGCCGGGACAGGGGGCGCGTACGAGCAGTACTTC. This gives the protein CASSAGTGGAYEQYF.

In this sample, this clonotype turned up many times. The V call is TRBV24-1, the J call TRBJ2-1, with 7 bases identical to TRBD2. V lost 12 bases, J lost 3 bases, and 4 bases stayed unmatched. This CDR3 region has 12 residues. Germline CDR1 is KGHDR and CDR2 is SFDVKD. In DNA, the CDR3 is TGTGCCTCGGGGGGTATCTACAATGAGCAGTTCTTC. Translated: CASGGIYNEQFF.

This clonotype was seen many times. V is TRBV27 and J is TRBJ2-1; 14 nucleotides align to TRBD2. CDR3 length: 17 residues. The trim removed 4 bases at V and 6 bases at J, leaving 8 bases unmatched. CDR1 MNHEY and CDR2 SMNVEV come from the germline V gene (reference sequence). The CDR3 DNA follows: TGTGCCAGCAGTTGGGGGACTAGCGGGAGTGTCTCCAATGAGCAGTTCTTC. It yields the protein CASSWGTSGSVSNEQFF.

This clonotype was detected many times. The J gene is TRBJ2-1, the V gene TRBV29-1; tentative D call: TRBD1 (8 bases). V dropped 6 bases and J dropped 2 bases, with 14 bases sitting between them. The CDR3 has 14 amino acids. Germline CDR1 SQVTM, CDR2 ANQGSEA. CDR3 sequence (DNA): TGCAGCGTCGAAACAGGGGGGGCCTACAATGAGCAGTTCTTC. Translated, it gives CSVETGGAYNEQFF.

The rearrangement uses TRBV11-3 and TRBJ2-1, with unresolved D. Germline-derived CDR1 and CDR2 are SGHNT and YENEEA. The ends were cut back, 5 bases at V and 2 bases at J, with 13 bases in the middle. This CDR3 spans 15 amino acids. In DNA form, the CDR3 reads TGTGCCAGCAGCCCCGGTGTCTGGGCCTACAATGAGCAGTTCTTC. Translated: CASSPGVWAYNEQFF. Drawing the rest from reference TRBV11-3 and TRBJ2-1, the complete variable domain is EAGVVQSPRYKIIEKKQPVAFWCNPISGHNTLYWYLQNLGQGPELLIRYENEEAVDDSQLPKDRFSAERLKGVDSTLKIQPAELGDSAVYLCASSPGVWAYNEQFFGPGTRLTVL.

This chain links TRBV6-5 with TRBJ1-2; weak D call: TRBD1 (6 bases). Germline CDR1 is MNHEY and CDR2 is SVGAGI. This CDR3 has 15 amino acids. V shed 0 bases and J shed 5 bases, with 13 bases lying between them. The CDR3 reads CASSYSRQALYGYTF. In DNA, the CDR3 is TGTGCCAGCAGTTACTCCCGACAGGCCCTGTATGGCTACACCTTC.

In its sample, this clonotype was seen many times. CDR3 protein: CASSFPRARTSGRADEQFF. DNA of the CDR3: TGTGCCAGCAGTTTCCCAAGGGCTCGGACTAGCGGGAGGGCCGATGAGCAGTTCTTC. The chain has TRBV28 and TRBJ2-1; 15 nucleotides line up with TRBD2. V gave up 3 bases and J gave up 8 bases; unmatched junction bases: 14. CDR1 is MDHEN, CDR2 SYDVKM, per germline. This CDR3 region has 19 residues.

The chain combines TRBV5-1 with TRBJ2-5; 10 nucleotides agree with TRBD2. Looked up from germline, CDR1 is SGHRS and CDR2 is YFSETQ. CDR3 length equals 15 residues. V dropped 1 base and J dropped 4; count of bases not matched to a gene: 4. CDR3 amino acids: CASSLIRTSGETQYF. DNA of the CDR3: TGCGCCAGCAGCTTGATTCGGACTAGCGGAGAGACCCAGTACTTC.